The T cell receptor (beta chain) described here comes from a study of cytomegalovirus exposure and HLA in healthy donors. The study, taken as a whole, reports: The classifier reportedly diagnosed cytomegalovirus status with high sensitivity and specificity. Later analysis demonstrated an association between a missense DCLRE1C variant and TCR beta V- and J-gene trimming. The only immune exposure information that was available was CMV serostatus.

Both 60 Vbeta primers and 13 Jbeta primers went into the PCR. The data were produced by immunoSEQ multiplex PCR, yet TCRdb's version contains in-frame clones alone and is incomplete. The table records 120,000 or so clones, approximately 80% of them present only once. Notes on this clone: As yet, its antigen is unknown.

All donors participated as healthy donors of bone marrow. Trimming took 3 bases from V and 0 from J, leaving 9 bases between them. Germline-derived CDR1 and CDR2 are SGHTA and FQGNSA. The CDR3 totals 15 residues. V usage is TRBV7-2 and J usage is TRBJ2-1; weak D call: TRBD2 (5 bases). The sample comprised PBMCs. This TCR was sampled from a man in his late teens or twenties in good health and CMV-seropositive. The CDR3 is CASSFLAPSYNEQFF. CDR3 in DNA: TGTGCCAGCAGCTTTTTAGCGCCCTCCTACAATGAGCAGTTCTTC. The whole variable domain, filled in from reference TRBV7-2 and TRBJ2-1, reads GAGVSQSPSNKVTEKGKDVELRCDPISGHTALYWYRQSLGQGLEFLIYFQGNSAPDKSGLPSDRFSAERTGGSVSTLTIQRTQQEDSAVYLCASSFLAPSYNEQFFGPGTRLTVL.